These 11 T cell receptor beta chains were all obtained from the same sample, sequenced in a study of CD8 T cells in ankylosing spondylitis. Study-level points and caveats: It appeared that ankylosing spondylitis blood was characterized by a TCR beta motif of several highly homologous variants.

Their cognate antigens are unknown. TCRdb processed the 5' RACE reads anew with MiXCR; each CDR3 protein has one entry. The sample consists of more than 400,000 distinct CDR3 sequences, over 4% of them appearing once. The sample consisted of blood, either unsorted or a sorted T cell fraction (not recorded which). These receptors originate from a male donor with ankylosing spondylitis.

The table lists this clonotype with many counts. The chain recombines TRBV20-1 with TRBJ2-7; 7 bases are shared with TRBD1. The CDR3 contains 13 residues. The J segment lost 2 bases and the V segment lost 6 bases, leaving 7 bases of the junction unmatched. Germline V gene lookup returns CDR1 DFQATT and CDR2 SNEGSKA (reference sequence). The CDR3 DNA reads TGCAGTGCACCCGACAGGGTACCCTACGAGCAGTACTTC. This translates into CSAPDRVPYEQYF.

This clonotype was seen ten or more times. This chain links TRBV5-1 with TRBJ2-1, with D possibly TRBD2 on 6 matching bases. V was pared by 4 bases and J by 10 bases, with 18 bases between. The CDR3 covers 14 residues. Germline CDR1 reads SGHRS; CDR2 reads YFSETQ. For the CDR3, the DNA is TGCGCCAGCAGCCTCGGGACTCGAGCAGAGGAGCAGTTCTTC. The encoded protein is CASSLGTRAEEQFF.

This clonotype showed up many times. V and J are TRBV29-1 and TRBJ1-2; 10 bases map to TRBD1. This CDR3 comprises 11 residues. Looked up from germline, CDR1 is SQVTM and CDR2 is ANQGSEA. The V gene end was trimmed by 5 bases and the J gene end by 12 bases; junction bases not matched to a gene: 6. CDR3 sequence (DNA): TGCAGCGTTCTAAGGACAGGGGGTAACACCTTC. As protein: CSVLRTGGNTF.

This clonotype was seen repeatedly, ten times or more. The V gene is TRBV7-9, the J gene TRBJ2-3; 11 bases map to TRBD2. After removal of 6 bases from V and 2 bases from J, the junction contained 4 bases not matched to a gene. Per the germline V gene, CDR1 is SEHNR and CDR2 is FQNEAQ (reference sequence). The CDR3 runs 15 residues. The CDR3 sequence is CASRGTSGSTDTQYF. The CDR3 nucleotides are TGTGCCAGCAGAGGGACTAGCGGCTCCACAGATACGCAGTATTTT. Variable domain in full (rest from reference TRBV7-9 and TRBJ2-3): DTGVSQNPRHKITKRGQNVTFRCDPISEHNRLYWYRQTLGQGPEFLTYFQNEAQLEKSRLLSDRFSAERPKGSFSTLEIQRTEQGDSAMYLCASRGTSGSTDTQYFGPGTRLTVL.

This clonotype was observed many times. V and J are TRBV29-1 and TRBJ2-1, with TRBD2 matching 8 bases. The germline V gene encodes CDR1 SQVTM and CDR2 ANQGSEA. The CDR3 extends over 13 amino acids. After removal of 6 bases from V and 7 bases from J, the junction contained 8 bases not matched to a gene. In nucleotides, the CDR3 is TGCAGCGTGGGGACTAGTATCCGGAATGAGCAGTTCTTC. Translated, it gives CSVGTSIRNEQFF.

The sample holds many counts of this clonotype. This chain links TRBV27 with TRBJ2-7; TRBD2 matches 10 bases. V was pared by 5 bases and J by 2 bases, with 18 bases of the junction left unmatched. CDR3 size: 19 residues. Germline V gene sequence: CDR1 MNHEY, CDR2 SMNVEV (reference sequence). The chain's CDR3 is CASSPEREGLNLPAYEQYF. For the CDR3, the DNA is TGTGCCAGCAGTCCCGAGCGGGAGGGCCTAAATCTTCCTGCCTACGAGCAGTACTTC.

This clonotype came up many times. The V call is TRBV7-6, the J call TRBJ2-1; 7 nucleotides align to TRBD2. V shed 5 bases, J shed 3 bases, and the junction held 7 bases outside the gene matches. Germline V gene data show CDR1 as SGHVS and CDR2 as FNYEAQ. The CDR3 totals 15 residues. The CDR3 region is CASSATSTYYNEQFF. CDR3 coding DNA: TGTGCCAGCAGCGCGACTAGCACCTACTACAATGAGCAGTTCTTC.

This clonotype was picked up many times. The chain links TRBV24-1 to TRBJ2-1; TRBD1 or TRBD2 may be the D gene (6 bases each). Trimming stripped 7 bases from V and 8 bases from J, with 17 bases between. The germline V gene encodes CDR1 KGHDR and CDR2 SFDVKD. This CDR3 is built from 14 residues. CDR3 DNA: TGTGCCACCAGCTACCCGGGGGCGAGGGATGAGCAGTTCTTC. The encoded protein is CATSYPGARDEQFF.

V usage is TRBV30 and J usage is TRBJ1-1; D uncertain. CDR1 is GTSNPN and CDR2 is SVGIG in the germline V gene (reference sequence). V was clipped by 4 bases and J by 5 bases, with 14 bases between them. The CDR3 is 13 amino acids. CDR3 protein: CAWIGGLRTEAFF. The CDR3 region has the DNA TGTGCCTGGATCGGCGGGTTAAGAACTGAAGCTTTCTTT.

Ten or more counts support this clonotype. The chain employs TRBV29-1 and TRBJ2-2, with TRBD1 matching 8 bases. J lost 6 bases, V lost 5 bases, and 11 bases had no gene match. The CDR3 is 15 residues long. In germline, CDR1 is SQVTM, CDR2 ANQGSEA. CDR3 coding DNA: TGCAGCGTTCTATCCGGGACAGGACACGCCGGGGAGCTGTTTTTT. The encoded protein is CSVLSGTGHAGELFF.

At least ten counts were recorded for this clonotype. This chain links TRBV12-3 or TRBV12-4 with TRBJ2-7; perhaps D is TRBD1 or TRBD2 (6 bases each). Deletions cut 3 bases from V and 5 bases from J, with 14 bases between. The CDR3 has 14 residues. CDR3 amino acids: CASSFGGGVDEQYF. The CDR3 DNA is TGTGCCAGCAGTTTTGGAGGGGGAGTCGACGAGCAGTACTTC.